This T cell receptor (beta chain) was identified in a study of blood T cell repertoires in COVID-19. Original processing notes: Reference gene primer amplification in the assay estimated nucleated cell counts. This table comes from immunoSEQ multiplex PCR, and its TCRdb copy is limited to in-frame clones, with some not included. The V and J calls and the clone size are those of that table, but D and trimming were determined from the DNA. The table lists about 150,000 clones, around 89% of them singletons. This CDR3 contains 15 residues. V was pared by 6 bases and J by 2 bases, with 4 bases of the junction left unmatched. CDR1 is SGHTA and CDR2 is FQGNSA in the germline V gene.

The TCR comes from a man younger than 35 with COVID-19, enrolled during active disease. The V gene is TRBV7-2, the J gene TRBJ2-1; 10 bases are shared with TRBD1. The sample taken for sequencing was peripheral blood. CDR3 sequence (DNA): TGTGCCAGCAGATCGGGGACAGGGGCCTACAATGAGCAGTTCTTC. Protein: CASRSGTGAYNEQFF.